The rows below give T cell receptor beta chains drawn from one sample of a study of blood T cell repertoires in COVID-19. Here immunoSEQ multiplex PCR was the method, and the copy in TCRdb shows in-frame clones only, minus some. Among 470,000 or so clones listed, 80% to 90% were seen once. Sample: peripheral blood. These receptors were taken from a human donor in a cohort sampled during active COVID-19. Each CDR3 is given with its conserved first and last residue. A D gene is named only where the DNA matches it firmly. Part of the rows lack a size; the others show once, few, many or a class for expanded clones.

TRBV19	TRBD2	NA	TRBJ2-1	TGTGCCAGTAGTATTCCAGCGGGATGGTTCCGCTCCTACAATGAGCAGTTCTTC	CASSIPAGWFRSYNEQFF
TRBV6-2/TRBV6-3	TRBD1	once	TRBJ2-2	TGTGCCAGCAGTTTCCGGGACAGGGGTACCGGGGAGCTGTTTTTT	CASSFRDRGTGELFF
TRBV2	NA	few	TRBJ1-2	TGTGCCAGCAAAATCAGGGGTCCATCGGGCTACACCTTC	CASKIRGPSGYTF
TRBV30	TRBD1	NA	TRBJ1-5	TGTGCCTGGCAGGGGGGCAATCAGCCCCAGCATTTT	CAWQGGNQPQHF
TRBV30	NA	NA	TRBJ1-2	TGTGCCTGGTCGCGGGGTGGCTACACCTTC	CAWSRGGYTF
TRBV19	NA	NA	TRBJ1-2	TGTGCCAGTCGGTGGAATTGGGGCAGCGGCTACACCTTC	CASRWNWGSGYTF
TRBV5-4	TRBD2	NA	TRBJ2-7	TGTGCCAGCCGCAAGCTAGCGGGAGGGAGCTCCTACGAGCAGTACTTC	CASRKLAGGSSYEQYF
TRBV7-9	NA	NA	TRBJ1-1	TGTGCCAGCAGCCCTCGATACCGGGGGGACACTGAAGCTTTCTTT	CASSPRYRGDTEAFF
TRBV7-2	NA	NA	TRBJ2-7	TGTGCCAGCAGCCTCCAGGGCCTCCCCTACGAGCAGTACTTC	CASSLQGLPYEQYF
TRBV30	TRBD2	NA	TRBJ2-2	TGTGCCTGGACGGCGGTCCGGATGAGCGGGAGAGAGTCCGGGGAGCTGTTTTTT	CAWTAVRMSGRESGELFF
TRBV20-1	NA	NA	TRBJ2-1	TGCAGTGCTAGTAAGAGGGAGCCGAGCTCCTACAATGAGCAGTTCTTC	CSASKREPSSYNEQFF